This TCR beta chain was recorded in a study of PD-1 blockade in classical Hodgkin lymphoma. All the patients suffered relapse after autologous stem cell transplantation, and brentuximab vedotin exposure differed. Notes on this clone: The antigen remains undetermined.

The study, taken as a whole, reports: With respect to the repertoire differences, their causes, possibly disease activity or prior therapy, remain undefined. Relative to healthy donors, newly diagnosed patients reportedly had lower baseline TCR diversity, which was reported as lower still in relapsed/refractory patients. It was among complete responders that baseline diversity resembled that of newly diagnosed patients. By C4D1, CD4+ diversity increased significantly, especially in complete responders.

Assay: immunoSEQ multiplex PCR; the TCRdb copy retains only in-frame clones and omits some. The sample consists of approximately 26,000 clones, around 81% of them appearing once. Trimming left V 0 bases short and J 7 bases short, with 6 bases between. Germline V lookup: CDR1 LGHNA, CDR2 YNFKEQ. The CDR3 contains 13 residues. This chain connects TRBV4-2 to TRBJ2-2; no clear D gene. The receptor was derived from a human donor with classical Hodgkin lymphoma. The starting material was peripheral blood mononuclear cells (PBMCs), obtained before the second cycle of nivolumab. The CDR3 region is CASSQDTDGELFF. The DNA for the CDR3 is TGTGCCAGCAGCCAAGATACAGACGGGGAGCTGTTTTTT.